This T cell receptor (beta chain) was obtained from a study of molecular identifiers for immune sequencing clone quantification. In its sample, this clonotype was seen a few times. Its antigen remains unidentified. The length of the CDR3 is 14 residues. Germline assignment: CDR1 LNHDA and CDR2 SQIVND (reference sequence). V was cut by 1 base and J by 4 bases, with 10 bases left in between. CD8+CD4-CCR7+CD45RA+ cells were sorted as naive CD8 T cells. Methods described previously, with TCR primers listed, were used for bulk TCR libraries. TCRdb called the PCR reads again in MiXCR, with one record for every CDR3 protein. The table lists about 320,000 distinct CDR3 sequences, roughly a quarter of them singletons. Findings and caveats of the study: Among effectors, clones above 20 RNA copies held over 97% of molecules; among naive cells, under 1%.

The source of this sequence is a human donor in good health. Some libraries in this study had Jurkat cell RNA spiked in. Sample: naive CD8+ T cells from blood, with Jurkat cell RNA spiked in. Subset denoted: FACS-sorted CD8+CD4-CCR7+CD45RA+ naive T cells. The chain carries TRBV19 and TRBJ1-2, with D unresolved. CDR3 amino acids: CASSIGAGSYGYTF. The DNA for the CDR3 is TGTGCCAGTAGTATAGGGGCGGGGAGCTATGGCTACACCTTC.